This TCR beta chain comes out of a study of blood T cell repertoires in COVID-19. Sequenced by immunoSEQ multiplex PCR; TCRdb stores in-frame clones only, minus some. The table has roughly 400,000 clones, approximately 87% seen once. The study assigned cohorts using participant-reported clinical history. The CDR3 totals 14 residues. From germline, CDR1 is MNHEY and CDR2 SMNVEV (reference sequence). Trimming removed 2 bases from V and 5 bases from J; junction bases left unmatched: 6. Sequencing input: PBMCs or T cells enriched from blood (not recorded which). The TCR originated in a woman between 50 and 59 years old who had recovered from COVID-19. The chain couples TRBV27 to TRBJ2-7; TRBD1 agrees at 7 bases. CDR3 region: CASSLRDSHHEQYF. CDR3 bases: TGTGCCAGCAGTTTAAGGGACAGCCACCACGAGCAGTACTTC.